These T cell receptor beta chains were read from a single sample in a study of cytomegalovirus exposure and HLA in healthy donors. Repertoires were generated with immunoSEQ multiplex PCR, while TCRdb's copy carries only in-frame clones and drops some. The table records some 130,000 clones, about 64% of them present only once. The sequenced sample consisted of PBMCs. All receptors derive from a woman between 35 and 50 years old in good health and CMV-seronegative. CDR3s leave out the opening cysteine and the closing phenylalanine or tryptophan. Fields, in order: V gene, clone size, CDR3 protein. Size tells how often a clone was seen (once, few, many) or the class of an expanded clone, and some rows leave it out.

>TRBV7-9|few
ASRTGRGYEQY
>TRBV19|few
ASSMARTGGYEQY
>TRBV6-5|.
ASRTGVGEQF
>TRBV29-1|.
SVEEGTGSYEQY
>TRBV25-1|.
ASSEVDRSDGYT
>TRBV4-2|.
ASSQLAGGDTDTQY
>TRBV7-8|.
ASSLDGRNQTQH
>TRBV7-7|.
ASSLNSRESDEQY
>TRBV5-1|.
ASSLDTAYEQY
>TRBV4-3|.
ASSQLGMRSDEQF
>TRBV5-1|.
ASSLGTRVPEAF
>TRBV19|once
ASSWDRDKTEAF
>TRBV7-9|.
ASSLEGTRDQPQH
>TRBV4-1|few
ASSQDGRGAAGANVLT
>TRBV9|.
ASSVSGHPNTGELF
>TRBV19|.
ASSIKNGDTQY
>TRBV28|.
ASSFPTGSNYGYT
>TRBV30|.
AWSYRGPSGNTIY
>TRBV7-2|few
ASSLSAGGIPYEQY
>TRBV7-8|.
ASSLAGRQGINQPQH
>TRBV4-2|.
ASSQDYGANTGELF
>TRBV6-5|.
ASSLQVRSYEQY
>TRBV20-1|.
SATLAYGYT
>TRBV5-4|.
ASSPRQGSEHEQF
>TRBV2|.
ASRIAGEMRAEAF
>TRBV4-1|.
ASSLGQGYTDTQY
>TRBV6-1|few
ASSEAQGAPDTQY
>TRBV2|few
ASSADRGQNYGYT
>TRBV5-4|.
ASSLGGGNQPQH
>TRBV16|few
ASSQSRQGADGYT
>TRBV28|.
ATQTLQDIYEQY
>TRBV19|many
ASNADTDTQY